The sequence of this T cell receptor beta chain was determined in a study of blood T cell repertoires in COVID-19. Study as a whole: Whether acute or convalescent, the COVID-19 samples came from the United States, Italy and Spain.

Participants' reported clinical history set cohort assignment. As originally analysed: Amplification with reference gene primers provided the estimates of nucleated cell counts. Sequencing used immunoSEQ multiplex PCR; TCRdb keeps in-frame clones, though not all of them. V, J and clone size were drawn from that table, and D and trimming were deduced from the DNA. This table holds under 500,000 clones, about 90% found once. Sequences were obtained from PBMCs or T cells enriched from blood (not recorded which). The clonotype was recovered from a woman aged 18-29 years with acute COVID-19.

In DNA form, the CDR3 reads TGTGCCAGCAGCTTGGACAGGGGGCAAGATACGCAGTATTTT. Its translation: CASSLDRGQDTQYF. This rearrangement joins TRBV7-3 to TRBJ2-3; TRBD1 aligns across 11 bases. Per germline, CDR1 SGHTA and CDR2 FQGTGA. The CDR3 consists of 14 residues. Trimming removed 3 bases from V and 5 bases from J; junction bases left unmatched: 1.